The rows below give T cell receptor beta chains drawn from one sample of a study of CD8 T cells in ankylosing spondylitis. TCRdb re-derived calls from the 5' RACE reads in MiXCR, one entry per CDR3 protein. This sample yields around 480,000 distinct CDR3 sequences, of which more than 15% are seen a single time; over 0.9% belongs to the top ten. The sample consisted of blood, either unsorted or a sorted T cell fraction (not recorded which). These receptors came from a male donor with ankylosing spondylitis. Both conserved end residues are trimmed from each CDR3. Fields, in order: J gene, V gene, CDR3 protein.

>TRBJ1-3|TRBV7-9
ASSFRQEPTSGNTIY
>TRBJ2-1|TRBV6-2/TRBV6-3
ASSSGSGWAEQF
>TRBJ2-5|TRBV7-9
ASSFLAGVQETQY
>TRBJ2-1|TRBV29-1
SVTQGSSYNEQF
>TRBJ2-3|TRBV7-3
ASSLYGGRSDTQY
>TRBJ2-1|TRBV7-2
ASSLEPAYNEQF
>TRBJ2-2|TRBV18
ASSRAKSPGELF
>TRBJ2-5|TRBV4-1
ASSQGRGETQYFGQTQY
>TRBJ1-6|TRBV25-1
ASSEWGQAGSPLH
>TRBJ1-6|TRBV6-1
ASSATGTGRNSPLH
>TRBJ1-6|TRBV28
ASSRGGLNSPLH
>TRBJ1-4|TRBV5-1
ASSSRGTDEKLF
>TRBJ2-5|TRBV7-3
ASSPGAIQETQY
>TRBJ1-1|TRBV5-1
ASSPTGFDTEAF
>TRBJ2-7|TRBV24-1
ATSDPKGSYEQY
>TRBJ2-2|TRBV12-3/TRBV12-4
ASSRGLAGYTGELF
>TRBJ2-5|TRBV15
ATSRDWQSSRGTQY
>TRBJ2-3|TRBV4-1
ASSQDGVSTDTQY
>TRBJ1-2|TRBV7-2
ASSLGGTGDYGYT
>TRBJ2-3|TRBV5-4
ASSLDPSGSFHPDTQY
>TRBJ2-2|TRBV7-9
ASSLGQTNTGELF
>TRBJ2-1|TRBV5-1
ASIPGTSGRWNEQF
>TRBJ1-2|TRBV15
ATSSERQGMWGYT
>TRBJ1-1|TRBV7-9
ASSFLTGMNTEAF
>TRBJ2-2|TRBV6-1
ASIGDSGSGELF
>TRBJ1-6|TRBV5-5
ASSPETAPLH
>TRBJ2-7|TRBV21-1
ASVPRYEQY